This TCR beta chain was sequenced in a study of beta chain features in type 1 diabetes. Whole-study results and caveats: Shorter TCRB CDR3s, moderately but significantly so, marked every one of the four CD4+ subsets in Type 1 diabetes patients.

CDR3 length: 13 amino acids. In germline, CDR1 is MNHNS, CDR2 SASEGT. V lost 8 bases and J lost 4, with 14 bases in between. Isolated RNA was reverse transcribed in full, so expressed TCRB transcripts were sequenced. The repertoire was sequenced with immunoSEQ multiplex PCR; TCRdb's copy has only in-frame clones and lacks some. In the table there are over 40,000 clones, about 66% of which are singletons. Turning to this clone: Its antigen remains unknown.

V usage is TRBV6-1 and J usage is TRBJ2-5; TRBD1 might be the D (5 bases). Material: Tregs from blood. The sequence was obtained from a woman under 30 with type 1 diabetes. The CDR3 is CASGIWGGETQYF. The CDR3 nucleotides read TGTGCCAGCGGTATTTGGGGCGGAGAGACCCAGTACTTC.